This entry lists 7 T cell receptor beta chains sequenced from one sample in a study of T cell changes during pregnancy in multiple sclerosis. The protocol was immunoSEQ multiplex PCR, while the TCRdb copy is restricted to in-frame clones and leaves out a portion. The sample consists of under 55,000 clones, around nine tenths of them appearing once. The specimen comprised peripheral blood, sampled in the first trimester of pregnancy. The origin of the receptors is a female donor with multiple sclerosis, enrolled in a pregnancy study.

The genes are TRBV4-1 and TRBJ1-4, with a possible D match to TRBD1 (6 bases). Germline V gene data show CDR1 as MGHRA and CDR2 as YSYEKL. V was clipped by 4 bases and J by 3 bases, with 15 bases between them. The CDR3 consists of 16 residues. CDR3 residues: CASSRNGQSSNEKLFF. DNA for the CDR3: TGCGCCAGCAGCCGAAACGGACAGTCTTCTAATGAAAAACTGTTTTTT.

The chain joins TRBV7-2 to TRBJ2-6, with 7 bases matching TRBD1. The germline V gene has CDR1 SGHTA and CDR2 FQGNSA. The J segment lost 0 bases and the V segment lost 7 bases, leaving 3 bases of the junction unmatched. CDR3 length: 15 residues. The CDR3 DNA is TGTGCCAGCATCAGGGACAGCTCTGGGGCCAACGTCCTGACTTTC. This codes for CASIRDSSGANVLTF. Full variable domain (outside the CDR3, taken from reference TRBV7-2 and TRBJ2-6): GAGVSQSPSNKVTEKGKDVELRCDPISGHTALYWYRQSLGQGLEFLIYFQGNSAPDKSGLPSDRFSAERTGGSVSTLTIQRTQQEDSAVYLCASIRDSSGANVLTFGAGSRLTVL.

The V gene is TRBV5-4, the J gene TRBJ2-7, with 7 nucleotides matching TRBD1. There are 15 residues in the CDR3. With 4 bases clipped from V and 3 bases from J, the junction kept 10 bases outside the gene matches. Germline CDR1 reads SGHNT; CDR2 reads YYREEE (reference sequence). The CDR3: CASSPADRPYYEQYF. As DNA, the CDR3 is TGTGCCAGCAGCCCAGCGGACAGGCCCTACTACGAGCAGTACTTC.

This chain uses TRBV18 with TRBJ1-1, with 8 positions matching TRBD1. V dropped 3 bases and J dropped 5; count of bases not matched to a gene: 2. The germline gives CDR1 KGHSH, CDR2 LQKENI. The CDR3 spans 13 residues. CDR3 amino acids: CASSPRTGTEAFF. The CDR3, as DNA: TGTGCCAGCTCACCCCGGACAGGGACTGAAGCTTTCTTT.

The V gene is TRBV5-1, the J gene TRBJ2-6; 7 bases are a match to TRBD1. Germline-derived CDR1 and CDR2 are SGHRS and YFSETQ. There are 16 residues in the CDR3. V gave up 2 bases and J gave up 4 bases; unmatched junction bases: 6. The CDR3 spells CASSLTGVPGANVLTF. CDR3 coding DNA: TGCGCCAGCAGCTTAACAGGGGTCCCCGGGGCCAACGTCCTGACTTTC.

The chain links TRBV5-1 to TRBJ2-4, with D perhaps matching TRBD1 (5 bases). Per the germline V gene, CDR1 is SGHRS and CDR2 is YFSETQ. V dropped 1 base and J dropped 6 bases, with 14 bases sitting between them. This CDR3 contains 15 residues. CDR3 sequence: CASSLQGVRGNIQYF. The DNA of the CDR3 is TGCGCCAGCAGCTTGCAGGGTGTCCGTGGAAACATTCAGTACTTC.

This clone has only a few counts. The chain joins TRBV4-1 to TRBJ2-7; 7 bases are a match to TRBD1. The V and J ends lost 4 bases and 0 bases, in that order; junction bases with no gene match: 12. The CDR3 has 17 amino acids. Germline assignment: CDR1 MGHRA and CDR2 YSYEKL. The CDR3 DNA reads as TGCGCCAGCAGCCTCCATAATCAGTGGGACAGCTCCTACGAGCAGTACTTC. Translated: CASSLHNQWDSSYEQYF.